This T cell receptor beta chain originates from a study of blood T cell repertoires in COVID-19 (dated by TCRdb to about 2020). Study-wide context: Collaborator samples came from the United States, Italy and Spain and covered acute and convalescent phases of COVID-19. The prospective study material was composed of cDNA or gDNA derived from T cells, B-cell-depleted T cells, or PBMCs. Deeply sampled blood TCRbeta repertoires from subjects exposed to, actively infected with, or recovered from COVID-19 were included in the dataset. The repertoires were released in a freely available public database intended as a resource for research on the immune response to SARS-CoV-2. The samples were drawn from the first 160 participants of the ongoing ImmuneRACE study and from 1,200 or so subjects provided by 6 global collaborators. Nearly every sample came with metadata listing a de-identified subject ID, COVID-19 status, age in years and sex. HLA class I and class II types, where available, came from metadata supplied by the sample provider rather than from assay-based typing. On the study overall, not on this receptor specifically: The amount of clinical and demographic metadata varied by source and participant and was provided uncurated.

TCRbeta CDR3 regions were amplified from genomic DNA using the immunoSEQ Assay, a bias-controlled multiplex PCR. From the authors' description of their analysis: Nucleated cell counts per sample were estimated from amplification of reference gene primers within the assay. To quantify the absolute abundance of each unique TCRbeta CDR3 rearrangement, sequence reads were collapsed and filtered. For each sample, productive Simpson clonality was calculated as the square root of Simpson's diversity index over productive rearrangements. The table was pulled from immuneACCESS by TCRdb, which kept in-frame rearrangements only. Such tables lose some clones; where checked, under half of the loss comes from unresolved V genes, and the rest has no known cause. That table furnishes V, J and clone size, whereas the DNA furnished D and trimming. The table for this sample lists 200,000 to 300,000 clones; around nine tenths of them were counted only once. The ten biggest clones cover 1.5% to 2% of the sample.

As regards this clone: Its antigen remains unidentified. Qualities for individual bases were not recorded, and no much larger clone is one base off.

Collaborating institutions collected whole blood in K2EDTA tubes following their own protocols. For TCRbeta analysis, collaborators shipped samples as frozen whole blood, isolated PBMCs, or DNA extracted from either of those sample types. The CDR3 covers 16 residues, taking in both the cysteine and the phenylalanine. Only CDR3 DNA remains: 48 bases, in frame from the first base. Per the germline V gene, WSHSY is the CDR1 and SAAADI is the CDR2. At the junction V is shortened by 3 bases and J by 0 bases, with 12 bases in between. This sequence uses TRBV10-2 and TRBJ2-4; the D segment could be TRBD2, given 5 matching bases. Sequencing input: peripheral blood. The sequence derives from a man aged 30 to 45 with active or convalescent COVID-19. The nucleotide sequence reads TGCGCCAGCAGTGATATGGAGGTTCTAGCCAAAAACATTCAGTACTTC. This sequence encodes CASSDMEVLAKNIQYF.